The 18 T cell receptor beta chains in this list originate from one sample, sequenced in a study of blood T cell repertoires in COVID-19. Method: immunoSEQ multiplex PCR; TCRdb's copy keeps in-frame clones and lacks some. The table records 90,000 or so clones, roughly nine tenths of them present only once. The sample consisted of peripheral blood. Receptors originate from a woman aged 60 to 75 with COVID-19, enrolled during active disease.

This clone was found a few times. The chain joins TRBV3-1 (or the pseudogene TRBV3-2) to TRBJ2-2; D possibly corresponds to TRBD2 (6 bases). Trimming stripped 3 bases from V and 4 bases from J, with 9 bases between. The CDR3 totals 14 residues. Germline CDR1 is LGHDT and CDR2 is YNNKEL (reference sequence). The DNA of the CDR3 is TGTGCCAGCAGCCAGACGGGGGTCACCGGGGAGCTGTTTTTT. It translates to CASSQTGVTGELFF.

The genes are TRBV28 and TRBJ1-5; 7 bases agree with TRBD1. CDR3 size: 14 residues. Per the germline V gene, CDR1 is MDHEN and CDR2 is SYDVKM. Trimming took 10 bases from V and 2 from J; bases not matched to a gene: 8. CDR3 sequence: CAIRDRVGNQPQHF. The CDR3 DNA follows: TGTGCCATCAGAGACAGGGTGGGCAATCAGCCCCAGCATTTT.

The CDR3 nucleotides read TGTGCCAGCAGCGTAGGACAGTGGTCCTACGAGCAGTACTTC. Translation gives CASSVGQWSYEQYF. The chain recombines TRBV9 with TRBJ2-7; D might be TRBD1 (5 bases). Deletions cut 0 bases from V and 1 base from J, with 8 bases between. Germline CDR1 reads SGDLS; CDR2 reads YYNGEE. The CDR3 contains 14 residues.

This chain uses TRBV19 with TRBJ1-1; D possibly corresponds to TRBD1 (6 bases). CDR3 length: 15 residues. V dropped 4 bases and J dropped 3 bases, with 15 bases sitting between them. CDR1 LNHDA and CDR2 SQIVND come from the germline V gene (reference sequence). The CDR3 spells CASSTVPTGDTEAFF. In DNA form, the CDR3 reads TGTGCCAGTAGTACCGTCCCGACAGGCGACACTGAAGCTTTCTTT.

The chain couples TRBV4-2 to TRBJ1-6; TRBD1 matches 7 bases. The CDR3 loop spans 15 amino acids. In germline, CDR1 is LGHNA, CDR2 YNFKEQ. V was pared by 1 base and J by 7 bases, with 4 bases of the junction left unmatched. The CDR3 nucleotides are TGTGCCAGCAGCCAAGGGTTGACAGGGAATTCACCCCTCCACTTT. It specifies CASSQGLTGNSPLHF.

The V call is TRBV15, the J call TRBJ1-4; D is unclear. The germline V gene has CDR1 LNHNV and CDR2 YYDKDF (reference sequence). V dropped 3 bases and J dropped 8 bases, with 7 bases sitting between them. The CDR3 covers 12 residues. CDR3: CATSRFREKLFF. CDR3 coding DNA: TGTGCCACCAGCAGGTTCAGGGAAAAACTGTTTTTT. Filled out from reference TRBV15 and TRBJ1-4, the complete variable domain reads DAMVIQNPRYQVTQFGKPVTLSCSQTLNHNVMYWYQQKSSQAPKLLFHYYDKDFNNEADTPDNFQSRRPNTSFCFLDIRSPGLGDTAMYLCATSRFREKLFFGSGTQLSVL.

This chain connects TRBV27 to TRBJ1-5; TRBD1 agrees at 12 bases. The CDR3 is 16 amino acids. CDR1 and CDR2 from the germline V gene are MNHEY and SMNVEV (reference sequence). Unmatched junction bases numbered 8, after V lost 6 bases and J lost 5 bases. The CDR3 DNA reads TGTGCCAGCAGGAGCTTGGGGACAGGGGGCGATCAGCCCCAGCATTTT. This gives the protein CASRSLGTGGDQPQHF.

The CDR3, as DNA: TGCGCCAGCAGCGCCGACAGCGCTCAAGAGACCCAGTACTTC. Translating it yields CASSADSAQETQYF. The J gene is TRBJ2-5, the V gene TRBV5-1; D is perhaps TRBD1 (5 bases). Trimming pared 4 bases from V and 2 bases from J, leaving 12 bases between. From germline, CDR1 is SGHRS and CDR2 YFSETQ. The CDR3 length is 14 residues. Full variable domain (missing parts from reference TRBV5-1 and TRBJ2-5): KAGVTQTPRYLIKTRGQQVTLSCSPISGHRSVSWYQQTPGQGLQFLFEYFSETQRNKGNFPGRFSGRQFSNSRSEMNVSTLELGDSALYLCASSADSAQETQYFGPGTRLLVL.

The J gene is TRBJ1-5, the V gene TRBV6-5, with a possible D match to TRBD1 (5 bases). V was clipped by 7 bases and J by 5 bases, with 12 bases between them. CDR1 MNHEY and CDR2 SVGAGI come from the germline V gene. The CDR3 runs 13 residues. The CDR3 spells CASTSTVDQPQHF. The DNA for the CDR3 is TGTGCCAGCACCTCGACAGTGGATCAGCCCCAGCATTTT.

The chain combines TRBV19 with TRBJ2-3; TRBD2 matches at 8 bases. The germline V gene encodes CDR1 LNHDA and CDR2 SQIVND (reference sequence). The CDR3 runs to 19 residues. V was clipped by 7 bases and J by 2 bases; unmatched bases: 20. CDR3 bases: TGTGCCAGTACCGGGGCAGGACACCTCCGGGGGGGTTTCACAGATACGCAGTATTTT. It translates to CASTGAGHLRGGFTDTQYF.

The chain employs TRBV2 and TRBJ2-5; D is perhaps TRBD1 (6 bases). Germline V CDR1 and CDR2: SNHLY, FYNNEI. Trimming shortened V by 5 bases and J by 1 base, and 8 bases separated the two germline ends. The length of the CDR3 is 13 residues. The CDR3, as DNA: TGTGCCAGCAGTACGGACAGCCAAGAGACCCAGTACTTC. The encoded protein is CASSTDSQETQYF.

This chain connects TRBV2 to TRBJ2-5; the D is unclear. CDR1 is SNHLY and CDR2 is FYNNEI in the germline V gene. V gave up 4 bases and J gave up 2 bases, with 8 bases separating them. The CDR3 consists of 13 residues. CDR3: CASSGSIQETQYF. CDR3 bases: TGTGCCAGCAGTGGTTCCATTCAAGAGACCCAGTACTTC.

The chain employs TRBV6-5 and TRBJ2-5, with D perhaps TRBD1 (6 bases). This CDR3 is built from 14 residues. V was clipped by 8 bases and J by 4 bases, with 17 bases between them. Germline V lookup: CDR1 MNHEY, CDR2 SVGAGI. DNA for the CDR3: TGTGCCAGCGCCGGGACACAGATACTAGAGACCCAGTACTTC. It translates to CASAGTQILETQYF.

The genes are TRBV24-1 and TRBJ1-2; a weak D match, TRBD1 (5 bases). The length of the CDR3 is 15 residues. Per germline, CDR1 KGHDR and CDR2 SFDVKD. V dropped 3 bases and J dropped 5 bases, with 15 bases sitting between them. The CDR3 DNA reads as TGTGCCACCAGTGATACCAGGGCCTTCGGGTATGGCTACACCTTC. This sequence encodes CATSDTRAFGYGYTF.

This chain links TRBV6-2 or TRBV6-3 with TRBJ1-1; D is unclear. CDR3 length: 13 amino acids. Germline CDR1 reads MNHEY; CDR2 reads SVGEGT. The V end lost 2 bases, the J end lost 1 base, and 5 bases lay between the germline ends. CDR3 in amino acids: CASSYPGNTEAFF. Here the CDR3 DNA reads TGTGCCAGCAGTTACCCAGGGAACACTGAAGCTTTCTTT.

CDR3 residues: CASSQATGRRSEAFF. CDR3 nucleotide sequence: TGTGCCAGCAGCCAGGCGACAGGGAGGAGGTCTGAAGCTTTCTTT. V and J are TRBV3-1 (or the pseudogene TRBV3-2) and TRBJ1-1, with 7 bases identical to TRBD1. V dropped 3 bases and J dropped 6; count of bases not matched to a gene: 10. The CDR3 has 15 amino acids. CDR1 LGHDT and CDR2 YNNKEL come from the germline V gene (reference sequence).

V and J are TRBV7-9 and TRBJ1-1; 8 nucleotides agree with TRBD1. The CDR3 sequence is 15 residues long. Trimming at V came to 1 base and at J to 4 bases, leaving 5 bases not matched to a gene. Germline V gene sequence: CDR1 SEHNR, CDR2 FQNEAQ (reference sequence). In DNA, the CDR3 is TGTGCCAGCAGCTTAGGGACAGGGTGGGTCACTGAAGCTTTCTTT. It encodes CASSLGTGWVTEAFF.

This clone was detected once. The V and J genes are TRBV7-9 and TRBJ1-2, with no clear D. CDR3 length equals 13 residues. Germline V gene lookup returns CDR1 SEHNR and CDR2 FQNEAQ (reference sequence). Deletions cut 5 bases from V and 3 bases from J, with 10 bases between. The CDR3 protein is CASSLNTDYGYTF. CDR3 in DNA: TGTGCCAGCAGCCTCAACACCGACTATGGCTACACCTTC.